One and the same sample provided the 20 T cell receptor beta chains below, sequenced in a study of blood T cell repertoires in COVID-19. Sequencing used immunoSEQ multiplex PCR; TCRdb keeps in-frame clones, though not all of them. Found here are around 100,000 clones, roughly 79% of them singletons; the top ten hold around a third. The sequenced material came from peripheral blood. Receptor source: a man in his 70s with active or convalescent COVID-19.

CDR3 region: CASSLIYPGARSSTNEKLFF. The CDR3 nucleotides are TGTGCCAGCAGTTTAATTTATCCAGGGGCGCGGAGTTCTACTAATGAAAAACTGTTTTTT. The rearrangement uses TRBV28 and TRBJ1-4; D might be TRBD1 (6 bases). Per the germline V gene, CDR1 is MDHEN and CDR2 is SYDVKM. V was trimmed by 2 bases and J by 2 bases, leaving 24 bases between them. This CDR3 spans 20 amino acids.

V usage is TRBV25-1 and J usage is TRBJ1-1; unclear D gene. Looked up from germline, CDR1 is MGHDK and CDR2 is SYGVNS. Trimming removed 6 bases from V and 5 bases from J, with 19 bases in between. The CDR3 spans 15 residues. The CDR3 sequence is CASRAFGVQGTEAFF. CDR3 in DNA: TGTGCCAGCAGGGCCTTCGGGGTCCAAGGGACTGAAGCTTTCTTT.

A single count supports this clone. The rearrangement links TRBV6-2 or TRBV6-3 to TRBJ2-3, with 15 bases that match TRBD2. The V gene end was trimmed by 5 bases and the J gene end by 1 base; junction bases not matched to a gene: 4. This CDR3 has 17 residues. The germline CDR1 and CDR2 sequences are MNHEY and SVGEGT. DNA for the CDR3: TGTGCCAGCAGTGGACTAGCGGGGGGGCGTGGCACAGATACGCAGTATTTT. It encodes CASSGLAGGRGTDTQYF.

This sequence joins TRBV5-5 and TRBJ2-1, with 8 bases fitting TRBD2. Germline V gene lookup returns CDR1 SGHKS and CDR2 YYEKEE (reference sequence). There are 16 residues in the CDR3. V lost 4 bases to trimming and J lost 9 bases; unmatched junction nucleotides: 15. The CDR3 protein is CASSAAGGRPDVEQFF. The CDR3 DNA reads as TGTGCCAGCAGCGCGGCTGGCGGGAGGCCCGACGTTGAGCAGTTCTTC.

This chain links TRBV10-2 with TRBJ1-1; 7 nucleotides align to TRBD1. The CDR3 totals 15 residues. Germline V lookup: CDR1 WSHSY, CDR2 SAAADI. The V gene end was trimmed by 0 bases and the J gene end by 1 base; junction bases not matched to a gene: 2. In nucleotides, the CDR3 is TGCGCCAGCAGTGAGTCGGGGACAGAGAACACTGAAGCTTTCTTT. This translates into CASSESGTENTEAFF.

The V and J genes are TRBV9 and TRBJ1-1, with D tentatively TRBD1 (6 bases). The CDR3 totals 14 residues. V was pared by 0 bases and J by 4 bases, with 10 bases between. Germline V gene data show CDR1 as SGDLS and CDR2 as YYNGEE. In nucleotides, the CDR3 is TGTGCCAGCAGCGTAGAAGGGGGTATCACTGAAGCTTTCTTT. It translates to CASSVEGGITEAFF.

The J gene is TRBJ2-3, the V gene TRBV9; perhaps TRBD2 as D (7 bases). The CDR3 is made up of 15 amino acids. V was cut by 2 bases and J by 4 bases, with 14 bases left in between. Germline CDR1 is SGDLS and CDR2 is YYNGEE. The CDR3 loop is CASSVVGGPSDTQYF. The DNA of the CDR3 is TGTGCCAGCAGCGTGGTGGGGGGGCCGTCAGATACGCAGTATTTT.

V gene TRBV7-9 combines with J gene TRBJ1-4, with D tentatively TRBD1 (5 bases). V lost 2 bases to trimming and J lost 4 bases, with 5 bases between them. Germline V gives CDR1 SEHNR, CDR2 FQNEAQ (reference sequence). This CDR3 is built from 13 residues. CDR3 amino acids: CASSLQGNEKLFF. CDR3 nucleotide sequence: TGTGCCAGCAGCTTACAGGGTAATGAAAAACTGTTTTTT.

About this clone itself: A read error may produce the germline difference seen at one junction end. The rearrangement joins TRBV7-7 to TRBJ2-2; 8 bases align to TRBD1. Germline loops: CDR1 SSHAT, CDR2 FNYEAQ (reference sequence). The CDR3 covers 15 residues. The CDR3 reads CASSLGQGGTGELFF. In nucleotides, the CDR3 is TGTGCTAGCAGCTTAGGACAGGGTGGCACCGGGGAGCTGTTTTTT.

This clone was counted ten times or more. The chain uses TRBV4-3 and TRBJ1-4; 8 bases map to TRBD1. Per the germline V gene, CDR1 is LGHNA and CDR2 is YSLEER. The V and J ends lost 5 bases and 1 base, in that order; junction bases with no gene match: 12. The CDR3 contains 18 residues. The CDR3 bases are TGCGCCAGCAGCGAAGGGAACAGGGGGTATGAAACTAATGAAAAACTGTTTTTT. As protein: CASSEGNRGYETNEKLFF.

The chain joins TRBV3-1 (or the pseudogene TRBV3-2) to TRBJ1-2; D is undetermined. Germline CDR1 and CDR2: LGHDT and YNNKEL (reference sequence). V shed 2 bases and J shed 2 bases, with 6 bases lying between them. The CDR3 runs 13 residues. This chain's CDR3 is CASSQNQNYGYTF. The CDR3 nucleotides are TGTGCCAGCAGCCAAAATCAGAACTATGGCTACACCTTC.

The CDR3 nucleotides read TGTGCCAGCAGCCTTCGACTAGCGGGGGAAGGAGAGACCCAGTACTTC. Amino acids: CASSLRLAGEGETQYF. The chain combines TRBV11-2 with TRBJ2-5, with TRBD2 identical over 12 bases. The CDR3 loop spans 16 amino acids. J was trimmed by 4 bases and V by 5 bases; bases with no gene match: 8. In germline, CDR1 is SGHAT, CDR2 FQNNGV.

V is TRBV4-2 and J is TRBJ2-3; tentative D call: TRBD2 (6 bases). Germline assignment: CDR1 LGHNA and CDR2 YNFKEQ. V shed 0 bases and J shed 2 bases, with 9 bases lying between them. The CDR3 loop spans 15 amino acids. In nucleotides, the CDR3 is TGTGCCAGCAGCCAAGATCTGGACTACACAGATACGCAGTATTTT. This gives the protein CASSQDLDYTDTQYF.

The CDR3 region has the DNA TGTGCCACCAGTGGAGCAGGACAGGGAAACTATGGCTACACCTTC. Translation: CATSGAGQGNYGYTF. The chain recombines TRBV24-1 with TRBJ1-2; 8 positions match TRBD1. CDR3 size: 15 residues. The junction had 6 bases not matched to a gene; V was cut back by 5 bases and J by 2 bases. Germline V gene sequence: CDR1 KGHDR, CDR2 SFDVKD.

This rearrangement joins TRBV19 to TRBJ1-4, with 7 nucleotides matching TRBD1. The CDR3 extends over 16 amino acids. Germline CDR1 and CDR2: LNHDA and SQIVND (reference sequence). V lost 0 bases, J lost 8 bases, and 9 bases stayed unmatched. CDR3 nucleotide sequence: TGTGCCAGTAGTATAGAGGGACAGACGGTTAAGGAAAAACTGTTTTTT. This gives the protein CASSIEGQTVKEKLFF. Variable domain in full (rest from reference TRBV19 and TRBJ1-4): DGGITQSPKYLFRKEGQNVTLSCEQNLNHDAMYWYRQDPGQGLRLIYYSQIVNDFQKGDIAEGYSVSREKKESFPLTVTSAQKNPTAFYLCASSIEGQTVKEKLFFGSGTQLSVL.

The rearrangement links TRBV2 to TRBJ1-3; no firm D call. This CDR3 comprises 14 residues. The V and J ends lost 1 base and 1 base respectively, with 5 bases between them. Germline V CDR1 and CDR2: SNHLY, FYNNEI. The CDR3 DNA sequence: TGTGCCAGCAGTGAAGGGCCATCTGGAAACACCATATATTTT. Amino acids: CASSEGPSGNTIYF.

The chain recombines TRBV5-6 with TRBJ2-7; D unresolved. The CDR3 consists of 11 residues. Trimming pared 2 bases from V and 5 bases from J, leaving 5 bases between. CDR1 SGHDT and CDR2 YYEEEE come from the germline V gene. The CDR3 coding sequence is TGTGCCAGCAGCTTACAAGACGAGCAGTACTTC. This codes for CASSLQDEQYF.

The CDR3 protein is CASSEPISGGEDQPQHF. As DNA, the CDR3 is TGTGCCAGTAGTGAACCGATAAGTGGGGGGGAGGATCAGCCCCAGCATTTT. The V call is TRBV19, the J call TRBJ1-5; weak D call: TRBD1 (5 bases). The CDR3 spans 17 residues. CDR1 and CDR2 (germline): LNHDA, SQIVND (reference sequence). Trimming removed 5 bases at V and 5 bases at J, with 22 bases between.

The chain combines TRBV7-2 with TRBJ1-3; D gene uncertain. Trimming took 0 bases from V and 0 from J, leaving 6 bases between them. Germline V gene lookup returns CDR1 SGHTA and CDR2 FQGNSA. The CDR3 is 15 amino acids. In DNA form, the CDR3 reads TGTGCCAGCAGCTTAGCGGGCGTCTCTGGAAACACCATATATTTT. It specifies CASSLAGVSGNTIYF. The full variable domain, completed using reference TRBV7-2 and TRBJ1-3, is GAGVSQSPSNKVTEKGKDVELRCDPISGHTALYWYRQSLGQGLEFLIYFQGNSAPDKSGLPSDRFSAERTGGSVSTLTIQRTQQEDSAVYLCASSLAGVSGNTIYFGEGSWLTVV.

The chain recombines TRBV19 with TRBJ1-2; 9 nucleotides line up with TRBD1. Germline V gives CDR1 LNHDA, CDR2 SQIVND (reference sequence). The ends lost 9 bases at V and 7 bases at J; junction bases unmatched: 9. The CDR3 contains 13 residues. CDR3 in DNA: TGTGCCAGCGACAGGGGGAGTCGCCTTGGCTACACCTTC. It yields the protein CASDRGSRLGYTF.